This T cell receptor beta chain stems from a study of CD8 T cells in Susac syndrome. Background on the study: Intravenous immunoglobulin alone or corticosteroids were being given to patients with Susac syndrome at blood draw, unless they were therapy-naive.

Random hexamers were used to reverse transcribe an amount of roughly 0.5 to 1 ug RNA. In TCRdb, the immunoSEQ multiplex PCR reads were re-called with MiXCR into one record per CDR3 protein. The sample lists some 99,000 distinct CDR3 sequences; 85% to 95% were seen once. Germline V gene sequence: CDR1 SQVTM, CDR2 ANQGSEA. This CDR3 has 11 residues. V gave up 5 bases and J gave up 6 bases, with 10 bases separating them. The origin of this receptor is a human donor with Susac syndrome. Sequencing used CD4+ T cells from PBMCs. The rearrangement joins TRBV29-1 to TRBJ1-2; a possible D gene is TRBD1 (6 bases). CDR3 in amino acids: CSVRGRHGYTF. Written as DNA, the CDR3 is TGCAGCGTTAGGGGGAGGCATGGCTACACCTTC.